The T cell receptor beta chain described here comes from a study of beta chain features in type 1 diabetes. Sequenced material consisted of expressed TCRB transcripts (all of the isolated RNA was reverse transcribed). Assay used: immunoSEQ multiplex PCR; TCRdb lists only in-frame clones, some missing. Among about 40,000 clones listed, about 52% were seen once. Per the germline V gene, CDR1 is ENHRY and CDR2 is SYGVKD. The trim removed 6 bases at V and 8 bases at J, leaving 6 bases unmatched. The CDR3 length is 13 residues. This clone was seen a handful of times. The receptor was derived from a young woman in good health. The gene calls are TRBV10-3 and TRBJ2-1; 8 bases fit TRBD1. Sequencing was performed on central memory CD4+ T cells from blood. The CDR3 is CAISQGAGDEQFF. The CDR3 region has the DNA TGTGCCATCAGCCAGGGGGCCGGAGATGAGCAGTTCTTC.